Listed below are T cell receptor beta chains from one sample, sequenced in a study of blood T cell repertoires in COVID-19. Data came from immunoSEQ multiplex PCR; TCRdb stores just in-frame clones and leaves some out. Found here are 300,000 to 400,000 clones, around 80% of them singletons; the top ten hold approximately 3.1%. Material for sequencing was peripheral blood. These receptors were taken from a man aged 25 to 40 with active or convalescent COVID-19. Both conserved end residues are part of each CDR3. Fields, in order: CDR3 length, J gene, V gene, D gene, CDR3 protein. A D gene is named only where the DNA matches it firmly.

12	TRBJ2-5	TRBV7-9	NA	CASRSPTETQYF
15	TRBJ1-2	TRBV4-3	NA	CASSHKPDRNYGYTF
17	TRBJ2-5	TRBV7-7	TRBD2	CASSLRLGASGGETQYF
10	TRBJ1-2	TRBV21-1	NA	CASSLTANTF
16	TRBJ2-7	TRBV28	TRBD2	CASSTLGTSESYEQYF
13	TRBJ2-7	TRBV28	TRBD1	CASSTGGPYEQYF
15	TRBJ1-5	TRBV7-2	NA	CASSLEPASNQPQHF
13	TRBJ1-2	TRBV12-3/TRBV12-4	NA	CASSFGQTYGYTF
14	TRBJ2-7	TRBV11-3	TRBD1	CASSLGTGVHEQYF
13	TRBJ1-4	TRBV5-4	NA	CASSTGTNEKLFF
13	TRBJ2-5	TRBV12-3/TRBV12-4	TRBD2	CASTQGLAGTQYF
16	TRBJ1-4	TRBV11-2	TRBD1	CASSLNTGTGLRKLFF
20	TRBJ1-4	TRBV15	NA	CATSRGQALRLSATNEKLFF
14	TRBJ1-1	TRBV28	NA	CASSLIPVNTEAFF
14	TRBJ1-1	TRBV11-3	NA	CASSLGPGQSEAFF
14	TRBJ1-5	TRBV3-1/TRBV3-2	TRBD1	CASSQTGKNQPQHF